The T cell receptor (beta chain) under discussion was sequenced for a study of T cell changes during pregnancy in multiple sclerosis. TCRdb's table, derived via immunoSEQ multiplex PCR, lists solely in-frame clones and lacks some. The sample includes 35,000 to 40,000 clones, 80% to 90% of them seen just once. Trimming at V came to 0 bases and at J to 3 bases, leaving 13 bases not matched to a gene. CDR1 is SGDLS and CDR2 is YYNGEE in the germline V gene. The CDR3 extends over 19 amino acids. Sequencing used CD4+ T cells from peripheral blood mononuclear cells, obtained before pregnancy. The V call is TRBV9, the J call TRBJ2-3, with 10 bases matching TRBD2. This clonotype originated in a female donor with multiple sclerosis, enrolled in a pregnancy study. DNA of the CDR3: TGTGCCAGCAGCGTAGAGGGTAGGGCTAGCGGGAGTTATACAGATACGCAGTATTTT. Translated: CASSVEGRASGSYTDTQYF. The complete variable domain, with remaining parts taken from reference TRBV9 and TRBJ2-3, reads DSGVTQTPKHLITATGQRVTLRCSPRSGDLSVYWYQQSLDQGLQFLIQYYNGEERAKGNILERFSAQQFPDLHSELNLSSLELGDSALYFCASSVEGRASGSYTDTQYFGPGTRLTVL.